The next 23 T cell receptor beta chains were all read from a single sample in a study of vaccination and CD4 T cells after COVID-19. Treatment specified: roughly 10-day PBMC culture with coronavirus spike peptide pools or control peptides (ViraFEST assay). Oncomine TCR Beta short-read sequencing was applied to DNA from cultured CD4+ T cells. From the PCR reads, TCRdb called clonotypes with MiXCR, one entry per CDR3 protein. The table records about 15,000 distinct CDR3 sequences, about 48% of them present only once. The antigens for these receptors are not known. Sample: CD4+ T cells from blood, cultured in vitro, taken before SARS-CoV-2 vaccination. The receptors stem from a human donor who had recovered from COVID-19.

V and J are TRBV15 and TRBJ2-7; 16 nucleotides match TRBD2. V lost 3 bases, J lost 3 bases, and 8 bases stayed unmatched. The CDR3 runs 18 residues. CDR1 LNHNV and CDR2 YYDKDF come from the germline V gene (reference sequence). CDR3 residues: CATSRRGLAGGLGYEQYF. CDR3 sequence (DNA): TGTGCCACCAGCAGGAGGGGACTAGCGGGAGGGCTTGGCTACGAGCAGTACTTC.

The chain uses TRBV28 and TRBJ1-3, with a weak D call TRBD1 (5 bases). Germline V gene data show CDR1 as MDHEN and CDR2 as SYDVKM. This CDR3 is built from 16 residues. Trimming cost V 0 bases and J 3 bases, with 12 bases left between them. The CDR3 reads CASSLWMGPRGNTIYF. The CDR3 DNA sequence: TGTGCCAGCAGTTTATGGATGGGGCCGCGTGGAAACACCATATATTTT.

This clonotype was seen once. The V gene is TRBV2, the J gene TRBJ1-5; D is possibly TRBD1 (6 bases). Germline CDR1 SNHLY, CDR2 FYNNEI. There are 14 residues in the CDR3. With 3 bases removed from V and 5 bases from J, the gap between germline ends came to 11 bases. The CDR3 here is CASSDDRSYQPQHF. CDR3 bases: TGTGCCAGCAGTGATGACAGGAGCTATCAGCCCCAGCATTTT. Variable domain in full (rest from reference TRBV2 and TRBJ1-5): EPEVTQTPSHQVTQMGQEVILRCVPISNHLYFYWYRQILGQKVEFLVSFYNNEISEKSEIFDDQFSVERPDGSNFTLKIRSTKLEDSAMYFCASSDDRSYQPQHFGDGTRLSIL.

The chain links TRBV7-6 to TRBJ1-5; no reliable D call. V lost 1 base and J lost 4, with 8 bases in between. The germline V gene encodes CDR1 SGHVS and CDR2 FNYEAQ. This CDR3 region has 14 residues. The CDR3 region is CASSLGPLNQPQHF. The CDR3 DNA follows: TGTGCCAGCAGCTTAGGCCCCTTAAATCAGCCCCAGCATTTT. The variable domain in full, completed from reference TRBV7-6 and TRBJ1-5, reads GAGVSQSPRYKVTKRGQDVALRCDPISGHVSLYWYRQALGQGPEFLTYFNYEAQQDKSGLPNDRFSAERPEGSISTLTIQRTEQRDSAMYRCASSLGPLNQPQHFGDGTRLSIL.

This clonotype was observed a single time. V and J are TRBV6-1 and TRBJ2-5; TRBD1 might be the D (6 bases). There are 17 residues in the CDR3. The germline CDR1 and CDR2 sequences are MNHNS and SASEGT. V gave up 7 bases and J gave up 5 bases, with 26 bases separating them. The CDR3 protein is CASIFLTGTGSGETQYF. The CDR3 DNA reads TGTGCCAGCATTTTTTTAACAGGGACGGGTTCGGGGGAGACCCAGTACTTC.

The chain joins TRBV10-3 to TRBJ2-7; 10 nucleotides line up with TRBD2. The CDR3 runs to 14 residues. V shed 8 bases and J 2 bases; nucleotides not matched to a gene: 6. Looked up from germline, CDR1 is ENHRY and CDR2 is SYGVKD. The DNA of the CDR3 is TGTGCCATCTATAGCGGGGGGACTACCTACGAGCAGTACTTC. Its translation: CAIYSGGTTYEQYF.

V is TRBV6-5 and J is TRBJ2-5; no clear D. Germline CDR1 and CDR2: MNHEY and SVGAGI. CDR3 size: 14 residues. Trimming took 2 bases from V and 0 from J, leaving 7 bases between them. The CDR3 bases are TGTGCCAGCAGTTACAGTTGGTACCAAGAGACCCAGTACTTC. Protein product: CASSYSWYQETQYF.

J is TRBJ2-3 and V is TRBV27; the D gene is possibly TRBD2 (6 bases). CDR1 is MNHEY and CDR2 is SMNVEV in the germline V gene (reference sequence). Trimming cost V 0 bases and J 0 bases, with 7 bases left between them. This CDR3 comprises 15 residues. The CDR3, as DNA: TGTGCCAGCAGTTTATCGGGGGGAAGCACAGATACGCAGTATTTT. This translates into CASSLSGGSTDTQYF.

This rearrangement joins TRBV27 to TRBJ2-5, with 7 bases fitting TRBD2. The CDR3 contains 17 residues. Trimming at V came to 4 bases and at J to 5 bases, leaving 16 bases not matched to a gene. The germline V gene encodes CDR1 MNHEY and CDR2 SMNVEV (reference sequence). In nucleotides, the CDR3 is TGTGCCAGCAGTTCCAAAACCCCCTGGGGGGGGTCGGAGACCCAGTACTTC. This sequence encodes CASSSKTPWGGSETQYF.

The chain has TRBV6-1 and TRBJ2-4; D remains ambiguous. Trimming took 10 bases from V and 0 from J, leaving 16 bases between them. The germline V gene has CDR1 MNHNS and CDR2 SASEGT. This CDR3 region has 15 residues. CDR3 residues: CATSVTGLAKNIQYF. For the CDR3, the DNA is TGTGCCACCTCAGTGACCGGATTAGCCAAAAACATTCAGTACTTC.

This chain uses TRBV20-1 with TRBJ1-4; D might be TRBD1 (6 bases). Germline V lookup: CDR1 DFQATT, CDR2 SNEGSKA (reference sequence). This CDR3 has 12 amino acids. CDR3 coding DNA: TGCGGGGGGGGGCCCACTAATGAAAAACTGTTTTTT. This gives the protein CGGGPTNEKLFF.

The CDR3 DNA is TGTGCCAGCAGCTTAGTCTTGGGAACTAACTATGGCTACACCTTC. As protein: CASSLVLGTNYGYTF. The chain links TRBV7-2 to TRBJ1-2; D call uncertain. This CDR3 spans 15 amino acids. Germline V gives CDR1 SGHTA, CDR2 FQGNSA. The V end lost 1 base, the J end lost 0 bases, and 9 bases lay between the germline ends. Full variable domain (missing parts from reference TRBV7-2 and TRBJ1-2): GAGVSQSPSNKVTEKGKDVELRCDPISGHTALYWYRQSLGQGLEFLIYFQGNSAPDKSGLPSDRFSAERTGGSVSTLTIQRTQQEDSAVYLCASSLVLGTNYGYTFGSGTRLTVV.

This sequence joins TRBV2 and TRBJ1-1; the D gene is possibly TRBD1 (6 bases). Trimming stripped 6 bases from V and 0 bases from J, with 8 bases between. The CDR3 runs 13 residues. Germline V CDR1 and CDR2: SNHLY, FYNNEI. CDR3 protein: CASRGQLNTEAFF. The DNA of the CDR3 is TGTGCCAGCAGAGGACAGCTGAACACTGAAGCTTTCTTT.

J is TRBJ2-1 and V is TRBV20-1, with unresolved D. The CDR3 has 10 amino acids. V was trimmed by 3 bases and J by 11 bases, leaving 8 bases between them. CDR1 DFQATT and CDR2 SNEGSKA come from the germline V gene (reference sequence). CDR3 bases: TGCAGTGCTAGTCCGAGGAAGCAGTTCTTC. Protein product: CSASPRKQFF.

In its sample, this clonotype was seen a few times. J is TRBJ1-2 and V is TRBV7-2, with TRBD1 matching 9 bases. Germline values: CDR1 SGHTA, CDR2 FQGNSA. The CDR3 sequence is 14 residues long. Unmatched junction bases numbered 6, after V lost 6 bases and J lost 4 bases. The CDR3 is CASRLRQGGYGYTF. The CDR3 DNA follows: TGTGCCAGCAGGCTTAGACAGGGGGGCTATGGCTACACCTTC.

The chain combines TRBV7-2 with TRBJ2-7, with 14 bases lining up with TRBD2. The germline V gene has CDR1 SGHTA and CDR2 FQGNSA. With V trimmed by 2 bases and J by 4 bases, 7 bases remained unmatched. The length of the CDR3 is 17 residues. CDR3 region: CASSLTIRTSGGYEQYF. In DNA form, the CDR3 reads TGTGCCAGCAGCTTAACGATAAGGACTAGCGGGGGGTACGAGCAGTACTTC.

The chain recombines TRBV7-7 with TRBJ2-2, with TRBD2 as a possible D gene (6 bases). Germline values: CDR1 SSHAT, CDR2 FNYEAQ (reference sequence). V was pared by 1 base and J by 2 bases, with 8 bases between. The CDR3 has 15 residues. The CDR3 DNA reads TGTGCCAGCAGCTTAGGGAGGGCTAACACCGGGGAGCTGTTTTTT. Translation: CASSLGRANTGELFF.

This clonotype turned up a few times. A junction end diverges from the germline sequence, so it may reflect a read error. This rearrangement joins TRBV6-1 to TRBJ2-1; 7 positions agree with TRBD1. CDR1 and CDR2 from the germline V gene are MNHNS and SASEGT. The CDR3 runs to 11 residues. CDR3 protein: CASSEAETGIF. The DNA of the CDR3 is TGTGCCAGCAGTGAAGCGGAGACAGGGATCTTC.

The chain links TRBV19 to TRBJ1-2, with a possible D match to TRBD1 (5 bases). CDR1 and CDR2 (germline): LNHDA, SQIVND (reference sequence). This CDR3 has 17 residues. The V gene lost 4 bases and the J gene lost 2 bases, with 20 bases spanning the gap. CDR3 nucleotides: TGTGCCAGTAGTACCCCCTTCAAGGGGCTAAGGAACTATGGCTACACCTTC. Translation: CASSTPFKGLRNYGYTF.

This clonotype has more than one count but fewer than ten. The J gene is TRBJ1-1, the V gene TRBV7-3, with a tentative D call TRBD1 (5 bases). The germline V and J ends were trimmed by 4 bases and 6 bases, with 12 bases remaining between them. The CDR3 contains 13 residues. The germline V gene encodes CDR1 SGHTA and CDR2 FQGTGA. Here the CDR3 reads CASSSGAGPEAFF. The CDR3 nucleotides are TGTGCCAGCAGCTCCGGGGCAGGGCCTGAAGCTTTCTTT.

The rearrangement uses TRBV6-2 or TRBV6-3 and TRBJ2-1; TRBD2 agrees at 9 bases. The V gene's germline CDR1 is MNHEY and CDR2 SVGEGT. Unmatched junction bases numbered 7, after V lost 7 bases and J lost 9 bases. The CDR3 runs to 13 residues. CDR3 residues: CASKGSGRFEQFF. The DNA of the CDR3 is TGTGCCAGCAAGGGTAGCGGGAGATTTGAGCAGTTCTTC.

The J gene is TRBJ2-1, the V gene TRBV20-1; 12 positions match TRBD2. The CDR3 is made up of 14 amino acids. V gave up 6 bases and J gave up 4 bases; unmatched junction bases: 4. Germline V lookup: CDR1 DFQATT, CDR2 SNEGSKA (reference sequence). The CDR3 here is CSAEGLAGYNEQFF. CDR3 coding DNA: TGCAGTGCCGAGGGACTAGCGGGTTACAATGAGCAGTTCTTC.

This clonotype has more than one count but fewer than ten. The CDR3 protein is CSARPFSNQPQHF. As DNA, the CDR3 is TGCAGTGCCCGGCCATTTAGCAATCAGCCCCAGCATTTT. V and J are TRBV20-1 and TRBJ1-5; D not resolved. The CDR3 length is 13 residues. Trimming stripped 6 bases from V and 0 bases from J, with 9 bases between. Germline CDR1 and CDR2: DFQATT and SNEGSKA (reference sequence).